This T cell receptor beta chain was observed in a study of T-cell reconstitution after alpha-beta-depleted transplantation in children. Unique molecular identifiers featured in how the TCRbeta library was prepared. TCRdb recomputed calls from the PCR reads with MiXCR, one row per CDR3 protein. The repertoire consists of some 490,000 distinct CDR3 sequences, with 9.5% to 15% occurring once and the leading ten covering approximately 5.4%. A few counts support this clonotype. The germline V gene has CDR1 SNHLY and CDR2 FYNNEI. The CDR3 totals 15 residues. With 2 bases clipped from V and 7 bases from J, the junction kept 6 bases outside the gene matches.

This chain links TRBV2 with TRBJ2-1; TRBD2 matches 9 bases. The sequence was obtained from a human donor who donated a stem cell graft to a child with combined immunodeficiency. The source was PBMCs from the stem cell graft donor, collected from the stem cell graft. The CDR3 DNA sequence: TGTGCCAGCAGTGAACCGGCGGGGGGGATAAATGAGCAGTTCTTC. Translated: CASSEPAGGINEQFF.